These T cell receptor beta chains were read from a single sample in a study of shared T cell receptors in the human thymus. Profiling relied on immunoSEQ multiplex PCR, and the TCRdb table lists in-frame clones only, not all of them. The table shows over 350,000 clones, with 85% to 95% occurring only once. Input material: thymocytes. All receptors derive from a human donor. Both conserved end residues are part of each CDR3. The D gene is left open where the match is weak. Some rows mark clone size as missing; the rest say once, few, many or name a class of expanded clone.

v_call: TRBV25-1; clone_size: NA; j_call: TRBJ2-7; d_call: TRBD1; cdr3_aa: CASSEGTGGDYEQYF; cdr3_nt: TGTGCCAGCAGTGAGGGGACAGGGGGCGACTACGAGCAGTACTTC
v_call: TRBV25-1; clone_size: few; j_call: TRBJ2-4; d_call: TRBD1; cdr3_aa: CASIPRQGMAKNIQYF; cdr3_nt: TGTGCCAGCATCCCTAGACAGGGAATGGCCAAAAACATTCAGTACTTC
v_call: TRBV6-1; clone_size: NA; j_call: TRBJ1-3; d_call: NA; cdr3_aa: CATSTHPSNGNTIYF; cdr3_nt: TGTGCCACCTCGACTCACCCCTCAAATGGAAACACCATATATTTT
v_call: TRBV5-6; clone_size: NA; j_call: TRBJ2-3; d_call: NA; cdr3_aa: CASSFGVSTDTQYF; cdr3_nt: TGTGCCAGCAGCTTTGGAGTTAGCACAGATACGCAGTATTTT
v_call: TRBV5-8; clone_size: NA; j_call: TRBJ2-3; d_call: NA; cdr3_aa: CASSRGSTVAGTDTQYF; cdr3_nt: TGTGCCAGCAGCCGGGGGTCGACCGTTGCTGGCACAGATACGCAGTATTTT
v_call: TRBV10-3; clone_size: NA; j_call: TRBJ1-3; d_call: TRBD1; cdr3_aa: CAIAGDRGPIYF; cdr3_nt: TGTGCCATCGCCGGGGACAGGGGCCCCATATATTTT
v_call: TRBV5-6; clone_size: NA; j_call: TRBJ2-7; d_call: NA; cdr3_aa: CASSLAYEQYF; cdr3_nt: TGTGCCAGCAGCTTGGCCTACGAGCAGTACTTC
v_call: TRBV6-1; clone_size: NA; j_call: TRBJ1-5; d_call: NA; cdr3_aa: CASIKGDNQPQHF; cdr3_nt: TGTGCCAGCATCAAGGGGGACAATCAGCCCCAGCATTTT
v_call: TRBV10-3; clone_size: NA; j_call: TRBJ2-7; d_call: NA; cdr3_aa: CAISRDQPGYYEQYF; cdr3_nt: TGTGCCATCAGTCGGGACCAACCCGGGTACTACGAGCAGTACTTC
v_call: TRBV10-3; clone_size: NA; j_call: TRBJ2-4; d_call: NA; cdr3_aa: CATGPGLTENIQYF; cdr3_nt: TGTGCCACGGGCCCGGGCCTAACGGAAAACATTCAGTACTTC
v_call: TRBV27; clone_size: NA; j_call: TRBJ2-7; d_call: NA; cdr3_aa: CASSSRSGGGGAYEQYF; cdr3_nt: TGTGCCAGCAGTTCCCGCTCCGGAGGCGGCGGGGCCTACGAGCAGTACTTC
v_call: TRBV30; clone_size: NA; j_call: TRBJ2-5; d_call: NA; cdr3_aa: CAWYQPRAEQETQYF; cdr3_nt: TGTGCCTGGTATCAACCGAGGGCCGAACAAGAGACCCAGTACTTC
v_call: TRBV19; clone_size: NA; j_call: TRBJ2-2; d_call: TRBD2; cdr3_aa: CASRSGGAGELFF; cdr3_nt: TGTGCCAGTAGGAGTGGGGGGGCCGGGGAGCTGTTTTTT
v_call: TRBV7-9; clone_size: once; j_call: TRBJ2-5; d_call: NA; cdr3_aa: CASTLGLGRDRETQYF; cdr3_nt: TGTGCCAGCACCCTGGGCCTCGGGCGGGATCGGGAGACCCAGTACTTC
v_call: TRBV18; clone_size: few; j_call: TRBJ1-2; d_call: TRBD1; cdr3_aa: CASSPSGQGAAYGYTF; cdr3_nt: TGTGCCAGCTCACCATCGGGACAGGGGGCGGCGTATGGCTACACCTTC
v_call: TRBV7-2; clone_size: NA; j_call: TRBJ2-1; d_call: NA; cdr3_aa: CAAWGSEQFF; cdr3_nt: TGTGCAGCTTGGGGAAGTGAGCAGTTCTTC
v_call: TRBV11-2; clone_size: once; j_call: TRBJ2-2; d_call: TRBD2; cdr3_aa: CASSLASRTSGRAPGELFF; cdr3_nt: TGTGCCAGCAGCTTAGCTTCGAGGACTAGCGGGAGGGCCCCCGGGGAGCTGTTTTTT
v_call: TRBV6-1; clone_size: NA; j_call: TRBJ2-7; d_call: NA; cdr3_aa: CASRSYEQYF; cdr3_nt: TGTGCCAGCAGGAGCTACGAGCAGTACTTC
v_call: TRBV5-6; clone_size: NA; j_call: TRBJ2-6; d_call: TRBD1; cdr3_aa: CASSSPTDRGVNVLTF; cdr3_nt: TGTGCCAGCAGCTCCCCAACAGACAGGGGGGTGAACGTCCTGACTTTC
v_call: TRBV29-1; clone_size: NA; j_call: TRBJ2-3; d_call: NA; cdr3_aa: CSVSRREPKADTQYF; cdr3_nt: TGCAGCGTCTCGAGACGCGAACCTAAAGCAGATACGCAGTATTTT
v_call: TRBV10-1; clone_size: NA; j_call: TRBJ2-3; d_call: NA; cdr3_aa: CASSEGFTDTQYF; cdr3_nt: TGCGCCAGCAGTGAGGGCTTCACAGATACGCAGTATTTT
v_call: TRBV28; clone_size: NA; j_call: TRBJ1-5; d_call: NA; cdr3_aa: CASSFQPPGERQPQHF; cdr3_nt: TGTGCCAGCAGTTTCCAACCCCCAGGGGAACGGCAGCCCCAGCATTTT